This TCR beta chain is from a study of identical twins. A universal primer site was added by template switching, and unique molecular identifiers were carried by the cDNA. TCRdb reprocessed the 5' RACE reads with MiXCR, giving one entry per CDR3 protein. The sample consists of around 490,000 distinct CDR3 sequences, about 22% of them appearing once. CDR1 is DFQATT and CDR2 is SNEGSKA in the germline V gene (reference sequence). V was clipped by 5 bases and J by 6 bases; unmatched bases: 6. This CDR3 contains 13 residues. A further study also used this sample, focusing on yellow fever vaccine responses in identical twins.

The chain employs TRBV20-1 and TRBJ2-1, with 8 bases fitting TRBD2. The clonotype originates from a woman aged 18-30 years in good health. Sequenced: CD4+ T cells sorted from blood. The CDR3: CSAAGTRVNEQFF. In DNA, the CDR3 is TGCAGTGCTGCCGGGACTAGGGTCAATGAGCAGTTCTTC.